This T cell receptor beta chain was profiled in a study of T cell repertoires in cytomegalovirus infection. Notes on the study in general: CMV carriers with the relevant HLA were identified by cumulative public TCR beta family frequency. In two of eight donors, the top clonotype was HLA-C-restricted CMV-specific.

Points on this clonotype: Its target is not known.

TCRdb analysed the reads with MiXCR anew, one entry per CDR3 protein. The sample holds 750,000 to 900,000 distinct CDR3 sequences, 29% seen once. The length of the CDR3 is 14 residues. Germline CDR1 reads MGHDK; CDR2 reads SYGVNS. Trimming pared 4 bases from V and 4 bases from J, leaving 8 bases between. The chain employs TRBV25-1 and TRBJ1-6, with a weak D call TRBD1 (6 bases). The sample was cultured CD8+ T cells from PBMCs, taken from culture after CMV antigen stimulation. The TCR was taken from a human donor in good health (CMV status not recorded). Some clones in this sample may be carry-over from other donors' samples. CDR3 region: CASSAGHYNSPLHF. Written as DNA, the CDR3 is TGTGCCAGCAGTGCGGGACATTATAATTCACCCCTCCACTTT. Full variable domain (remainder filled in from reference TRBV25-1 and TRBJ1-6): EADIYQTPRYLVIGTGKKITLECSQTMGHDKMYWYQQDPGMELHLIHYSYGVNSTEKGDLSSESTVSRIRTEHFPLTLESARPSHTSQYLCASSAGHYNSPLHFGNGTRLTVT.